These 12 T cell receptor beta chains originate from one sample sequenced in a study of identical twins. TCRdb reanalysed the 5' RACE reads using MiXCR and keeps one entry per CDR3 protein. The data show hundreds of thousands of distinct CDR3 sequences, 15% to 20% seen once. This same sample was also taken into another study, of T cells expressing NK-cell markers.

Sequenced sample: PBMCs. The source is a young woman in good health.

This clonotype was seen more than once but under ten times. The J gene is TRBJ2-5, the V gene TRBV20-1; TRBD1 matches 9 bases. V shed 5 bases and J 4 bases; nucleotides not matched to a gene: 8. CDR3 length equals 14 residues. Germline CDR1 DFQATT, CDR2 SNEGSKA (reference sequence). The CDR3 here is CSADGQGRRETQYF. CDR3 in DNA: TGCAGTGCTGATGGACAGGGGAGGAGAGAGACCCAGTACTTC.

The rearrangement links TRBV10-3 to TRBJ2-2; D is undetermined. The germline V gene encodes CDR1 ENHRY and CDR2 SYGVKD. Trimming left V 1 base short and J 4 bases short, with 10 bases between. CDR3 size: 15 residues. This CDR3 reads CAISEFEPGTGELFF. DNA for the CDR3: TGTGCCATCAGTGAGTTTGAGCCAGGCACCGGGGAGCTGTTTTTT.

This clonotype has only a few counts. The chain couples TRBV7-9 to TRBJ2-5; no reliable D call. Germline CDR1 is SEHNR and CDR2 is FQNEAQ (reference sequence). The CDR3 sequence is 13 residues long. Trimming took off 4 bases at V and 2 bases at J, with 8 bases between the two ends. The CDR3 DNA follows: TGTGCCAGCAGCTCGTTAGAACAAGAGACCCAGTACTTC. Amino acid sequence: CASSSLEQETQYF.

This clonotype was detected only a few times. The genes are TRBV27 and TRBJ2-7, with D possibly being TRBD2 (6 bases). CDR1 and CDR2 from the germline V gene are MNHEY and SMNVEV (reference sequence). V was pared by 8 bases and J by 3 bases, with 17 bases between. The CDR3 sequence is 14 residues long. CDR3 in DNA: TGTGCCAGCCTTTTGGGCGGGAATCTCTACGAGCAGTACTTC. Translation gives CASLLGGNLYEQYF.

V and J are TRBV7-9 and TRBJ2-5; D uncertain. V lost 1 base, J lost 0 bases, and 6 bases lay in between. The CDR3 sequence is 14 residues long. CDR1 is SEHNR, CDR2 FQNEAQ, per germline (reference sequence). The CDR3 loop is CASSLVQYQETQYF. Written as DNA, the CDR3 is TGTGCCAGCAGCTTAGTTCAGTACCAAGAGACCCAGTACTTC.

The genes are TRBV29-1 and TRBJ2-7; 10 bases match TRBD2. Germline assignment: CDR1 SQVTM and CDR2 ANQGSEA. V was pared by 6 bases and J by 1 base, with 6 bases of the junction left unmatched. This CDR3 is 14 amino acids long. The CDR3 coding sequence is TGCAGCGTGGCGGGACTAGCGAATTCCTACGAGCAGTACTTC. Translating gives CSVAGLANSYEQYF.

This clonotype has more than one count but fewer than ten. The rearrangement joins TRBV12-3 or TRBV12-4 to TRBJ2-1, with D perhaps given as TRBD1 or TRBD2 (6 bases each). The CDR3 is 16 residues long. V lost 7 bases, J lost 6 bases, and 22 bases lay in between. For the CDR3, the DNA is TGTGCCAGCAATCCTGCGGAGGGGGTGGTGGGCAATGAGCAGTTCTTC. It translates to CASNPAEGVVGNEQFF.

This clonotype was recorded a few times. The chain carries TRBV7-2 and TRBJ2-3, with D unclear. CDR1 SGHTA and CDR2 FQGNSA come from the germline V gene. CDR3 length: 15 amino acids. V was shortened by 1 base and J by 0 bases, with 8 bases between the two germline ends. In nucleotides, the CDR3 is TGTGCCAGCAGCTTAGTAGCCCGTAGCACAGATACGCAGTATTTT. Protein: CASSLVARSTDTQYF.

The CDR3 loop reads CASSLIGTAQETQYF. The CDR3 DNA reads as TGTGCCAGCAGCTTAATAGGGACAGCCCAAGAGACCCAGTACTTC. The chain employs TRBV7-3 and TRBJ2-5; 7 positions match TRBD1. Germline loops: CDR1 SGHTA, CDR2 FQGTGA. V shed 1 base, J shed 1 base, and the junction held 3 bases outside the gene matches. The CDR3 totals 15 residues.

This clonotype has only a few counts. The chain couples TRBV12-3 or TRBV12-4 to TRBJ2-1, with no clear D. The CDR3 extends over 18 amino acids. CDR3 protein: CTCSFGSGVPWDYNEQFF. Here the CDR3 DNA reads TGTACCTGCAGTTTCGGTAGTGGGGTACCTTGGGACTACAATGAGCAGTTCTTC.

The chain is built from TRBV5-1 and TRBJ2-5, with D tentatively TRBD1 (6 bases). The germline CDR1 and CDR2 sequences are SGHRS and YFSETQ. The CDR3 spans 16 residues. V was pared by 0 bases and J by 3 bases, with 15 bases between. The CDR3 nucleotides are TGCGCCAGCAGCTTGGGCAGGGGCGCATTAAAAGAGACCCAGTACTTC. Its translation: CASSLGRGALKETQYF.

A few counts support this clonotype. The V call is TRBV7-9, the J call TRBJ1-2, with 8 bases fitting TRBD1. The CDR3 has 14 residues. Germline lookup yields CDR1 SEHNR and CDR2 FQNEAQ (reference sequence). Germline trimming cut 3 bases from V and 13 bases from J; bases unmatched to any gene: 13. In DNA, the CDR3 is TGTGCCAGCAGCTTTGTTGGACAGGGTAAGCCTAGCACCTTC. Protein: CASSFVGQGKPSTF.